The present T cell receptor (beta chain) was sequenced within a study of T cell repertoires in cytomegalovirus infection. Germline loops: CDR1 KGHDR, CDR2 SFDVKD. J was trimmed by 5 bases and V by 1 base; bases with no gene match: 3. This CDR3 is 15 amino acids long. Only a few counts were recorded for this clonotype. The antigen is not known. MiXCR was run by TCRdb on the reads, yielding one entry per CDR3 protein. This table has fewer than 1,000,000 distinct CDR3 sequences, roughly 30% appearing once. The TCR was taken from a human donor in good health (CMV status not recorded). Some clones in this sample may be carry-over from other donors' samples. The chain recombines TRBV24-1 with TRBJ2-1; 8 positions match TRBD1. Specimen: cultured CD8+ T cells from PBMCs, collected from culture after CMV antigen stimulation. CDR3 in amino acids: CATSDLRTGHNEQFF. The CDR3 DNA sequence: TGTGCCACCAGTGATTTAAGGACAGGGCACAATGAGCAGTTCTTC.